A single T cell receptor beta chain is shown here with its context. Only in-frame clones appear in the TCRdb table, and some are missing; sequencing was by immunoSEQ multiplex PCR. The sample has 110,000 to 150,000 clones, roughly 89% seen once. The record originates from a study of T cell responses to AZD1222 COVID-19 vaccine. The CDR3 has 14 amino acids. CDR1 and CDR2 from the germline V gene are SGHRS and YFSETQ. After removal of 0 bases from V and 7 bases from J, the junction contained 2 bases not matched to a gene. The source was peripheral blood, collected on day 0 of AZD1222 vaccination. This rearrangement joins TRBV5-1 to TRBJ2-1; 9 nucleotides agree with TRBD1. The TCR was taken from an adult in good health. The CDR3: CASSLGQGENEQFF. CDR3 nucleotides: TGCGCCAGCAGCTTGGGACAGGGGGAAAATGAGCAGTTCTTC. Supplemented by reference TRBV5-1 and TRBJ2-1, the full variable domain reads KAGVTQTPRYLIKTRGQQVTLSCSPISGHRSVSWYQQTPGQGLQFLFEYFSETQRNKGNFPGRFSGRQFSNSRSEMNVSTLELGDSALYLCASSLGQGENEQFFGPGTRLTVL.